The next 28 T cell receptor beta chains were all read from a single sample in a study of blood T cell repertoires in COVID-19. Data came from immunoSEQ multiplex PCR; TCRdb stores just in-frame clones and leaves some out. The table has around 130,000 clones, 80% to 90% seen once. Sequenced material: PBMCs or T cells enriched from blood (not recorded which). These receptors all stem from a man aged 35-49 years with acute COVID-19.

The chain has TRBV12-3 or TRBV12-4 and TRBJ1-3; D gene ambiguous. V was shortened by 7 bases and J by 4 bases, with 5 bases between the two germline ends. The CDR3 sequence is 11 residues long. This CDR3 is CASTGGNTIYF. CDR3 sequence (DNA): TGTGCCAGCACGGGAGGAAACACCATATATTTT.

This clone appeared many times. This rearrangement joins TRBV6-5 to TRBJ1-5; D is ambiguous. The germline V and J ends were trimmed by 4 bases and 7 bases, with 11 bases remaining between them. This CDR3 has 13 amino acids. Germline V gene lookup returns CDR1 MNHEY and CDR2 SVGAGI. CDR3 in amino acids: CASSFRAGQPQHF. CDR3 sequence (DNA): TGTGCCAGCAGTTTCCGGGCGGGCCAGCCCCAGCATTTT.

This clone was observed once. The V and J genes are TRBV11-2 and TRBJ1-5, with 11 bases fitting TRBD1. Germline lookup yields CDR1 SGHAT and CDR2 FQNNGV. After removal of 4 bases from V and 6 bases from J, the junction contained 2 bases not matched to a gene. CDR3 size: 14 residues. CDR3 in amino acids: CASSYGQGAQPQHF. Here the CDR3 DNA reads TGTGCCAGCAGCTATGGACAGGGGGCTCAGCCCCAGCATTTT.

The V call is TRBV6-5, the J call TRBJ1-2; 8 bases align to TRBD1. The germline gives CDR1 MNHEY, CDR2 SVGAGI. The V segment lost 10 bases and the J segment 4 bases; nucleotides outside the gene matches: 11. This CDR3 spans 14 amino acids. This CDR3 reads CATTSGQATYGYTF. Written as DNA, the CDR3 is TGTGCCACTACCTCGGGACAGGCGACCTATGGCTACACCTTC.

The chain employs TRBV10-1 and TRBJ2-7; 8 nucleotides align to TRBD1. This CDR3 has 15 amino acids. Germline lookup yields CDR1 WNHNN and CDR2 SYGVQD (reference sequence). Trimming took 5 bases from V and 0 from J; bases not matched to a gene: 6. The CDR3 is CASSTEQGDSYEQYF. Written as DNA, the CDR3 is TGCGCCAGCAGTACAGAACAGGGGGACTCCTACGAGCAGTACTTC.

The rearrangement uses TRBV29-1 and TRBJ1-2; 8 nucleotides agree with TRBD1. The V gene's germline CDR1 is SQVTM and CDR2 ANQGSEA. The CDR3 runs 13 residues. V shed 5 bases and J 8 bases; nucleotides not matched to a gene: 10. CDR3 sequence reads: CSVLKDRVEGYTF. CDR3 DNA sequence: TGCAGCGTTTTAAAGGACAGGGTGGAGGGCTACACCTTC.

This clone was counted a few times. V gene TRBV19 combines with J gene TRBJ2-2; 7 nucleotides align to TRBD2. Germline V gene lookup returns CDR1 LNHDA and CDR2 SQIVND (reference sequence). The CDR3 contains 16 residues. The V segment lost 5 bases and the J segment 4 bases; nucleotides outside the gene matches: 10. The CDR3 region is CASSPLGGRVTGELFF. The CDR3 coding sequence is TGTGCCAGTAGTCCCCTGGGGGGGAGGGTCACCGGGGAGCTGTTTTTT.

The CDR3 DNA reads TGTGCCACCAGTGATATAGGGACAGGGGGCGATGAGCAGTTCTTC. Residues: CATSDIGTGGDEQFF. The chain links TRBV24-1 to TRBJ2-1, with 12 bases aligning to TRBD1. The CDR3 totals 15 residues. V lost 3 bases and J lost 8; bases outside the gene matches: 4. Germline CDR1 is KGHDR and CDR2 is SFDVKD.

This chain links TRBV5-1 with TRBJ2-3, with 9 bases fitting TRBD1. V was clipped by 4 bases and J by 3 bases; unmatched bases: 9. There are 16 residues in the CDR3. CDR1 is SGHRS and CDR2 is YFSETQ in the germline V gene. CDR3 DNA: TGCGCCAGCAGCGTCTCACAGGGGGCAGGAACAGATACGCAGTATTTT. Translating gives CASSVSQGAGTDTQYF.

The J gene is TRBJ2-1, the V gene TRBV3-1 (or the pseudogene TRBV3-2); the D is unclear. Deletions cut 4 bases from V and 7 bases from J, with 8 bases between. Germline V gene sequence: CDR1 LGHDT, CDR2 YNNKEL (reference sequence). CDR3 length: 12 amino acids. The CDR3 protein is CASSLTGNEQFF. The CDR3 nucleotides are TGTGCCAGCAGCCTCACGGGTAATGAGCAGTTCTTC.

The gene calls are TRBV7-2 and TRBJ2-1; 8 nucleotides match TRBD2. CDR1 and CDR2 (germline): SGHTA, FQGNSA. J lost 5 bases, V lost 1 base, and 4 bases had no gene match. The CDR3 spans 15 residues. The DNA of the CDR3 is TGTGCCAGCAGCTTAGGGGCGGGAGGACACAATGAGCAGTTCTTC. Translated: CASSLGAGGHNEQFF.

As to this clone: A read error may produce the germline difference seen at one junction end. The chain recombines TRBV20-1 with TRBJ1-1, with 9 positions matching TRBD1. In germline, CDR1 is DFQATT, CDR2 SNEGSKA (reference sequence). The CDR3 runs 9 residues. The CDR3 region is CSARGGTGF. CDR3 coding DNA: TGCAGTGCTAGGGGAGGGACAGGGTTT.

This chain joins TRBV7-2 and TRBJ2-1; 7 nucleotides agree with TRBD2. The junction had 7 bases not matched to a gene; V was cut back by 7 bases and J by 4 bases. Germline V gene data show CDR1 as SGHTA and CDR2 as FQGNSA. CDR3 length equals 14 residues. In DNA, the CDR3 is TGTGCCAGCAACGCGGGAGCGAGTTACAATGAGCAGTTCTTC. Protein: CASNAGASYNEQFF.

CDR3 protein: CASSLGQGENQPQHF. The CDR3 DNA is TGTGCCAGCAGCCTCGGACAGGGGGAAAATCAGCCCCAGCATTTT. The chain has TRBV11-2 and TRBJ1-5, with 10 bases identical to TRBD1. Germline assignment: CDR1 SGHAT and CDR2 FQNNGV. The V gene end was trimmed by 5 bases and the J gene end by 4 bases; junction bases not matched to a gene: 5. This CDR3 region has 15 residues.

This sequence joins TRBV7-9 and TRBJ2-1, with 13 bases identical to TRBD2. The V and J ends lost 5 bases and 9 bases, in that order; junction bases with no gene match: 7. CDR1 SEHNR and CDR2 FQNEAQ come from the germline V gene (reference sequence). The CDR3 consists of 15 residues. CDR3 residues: CASSGLAGEIGEQFF. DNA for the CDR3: TGTGCCAGCAGCGGACTAGCGGGGGAAATCGGTGAGCAGTTCTTC.

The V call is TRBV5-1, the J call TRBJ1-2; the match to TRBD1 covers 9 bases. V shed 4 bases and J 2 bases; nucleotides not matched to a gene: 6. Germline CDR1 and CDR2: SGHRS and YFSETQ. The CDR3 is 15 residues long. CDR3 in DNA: TGCGCCAGCAGCCGGGGACAGGGTGGAAACTATGGCTACACCTTC. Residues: CASSRGQGGNYGYTF.

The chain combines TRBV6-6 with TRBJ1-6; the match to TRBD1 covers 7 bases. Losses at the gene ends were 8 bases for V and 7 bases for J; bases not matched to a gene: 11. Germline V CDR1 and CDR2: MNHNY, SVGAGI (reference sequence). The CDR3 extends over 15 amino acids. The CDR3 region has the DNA TGTGCCAGCGGGCCCGAACAGGGGTGGAATTCACCCCTCCACTTT. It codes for CASGPEQGWNSPLHF.

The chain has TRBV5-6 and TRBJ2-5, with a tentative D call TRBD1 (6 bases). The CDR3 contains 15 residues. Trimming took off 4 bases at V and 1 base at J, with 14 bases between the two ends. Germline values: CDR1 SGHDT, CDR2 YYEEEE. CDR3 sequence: CASSPATGFQETQYF. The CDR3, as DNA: TGTGCCAGCAGCCCTGCTACAGGGTTCCAAGAGACCCAGTACTTC.

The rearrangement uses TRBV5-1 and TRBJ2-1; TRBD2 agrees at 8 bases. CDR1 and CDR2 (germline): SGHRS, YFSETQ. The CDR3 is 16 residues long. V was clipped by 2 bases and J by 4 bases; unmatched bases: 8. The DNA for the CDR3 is TGCGCCAGCAGCTTTCTCTCGGCGGGGGGATACAATGAGCAGTTCTTC. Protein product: CASSFLSAGGYNEQFF.

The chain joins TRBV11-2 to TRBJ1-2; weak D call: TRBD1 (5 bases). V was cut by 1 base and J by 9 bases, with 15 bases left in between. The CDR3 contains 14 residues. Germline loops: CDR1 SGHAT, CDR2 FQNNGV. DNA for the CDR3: TGTGCCAGCAGCTTAGTCGGCAGGGCATTAAGCTACACCTTC. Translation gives CASSLVGRALSYTF. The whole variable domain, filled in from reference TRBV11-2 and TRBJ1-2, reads EAGVAQSPRYKIIEKRQSVAFWCNPISGHATLYWYQQILGQGPKLLIQFQNNGVVDDSQLPKDRFSAERLKGVDSTLKIQPAKLEDSAVYLCASSLVGRALSYTFGSGTRLTVV.

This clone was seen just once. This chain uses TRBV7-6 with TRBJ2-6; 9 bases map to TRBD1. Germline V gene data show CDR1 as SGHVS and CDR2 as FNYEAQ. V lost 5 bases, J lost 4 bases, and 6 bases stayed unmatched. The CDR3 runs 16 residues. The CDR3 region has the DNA TGTGCCAGCAGCCCCGGGACAGGGTTCGGGGCCAACGTCCTGACTTTC. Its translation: CASSPGTGFGANVLTF.

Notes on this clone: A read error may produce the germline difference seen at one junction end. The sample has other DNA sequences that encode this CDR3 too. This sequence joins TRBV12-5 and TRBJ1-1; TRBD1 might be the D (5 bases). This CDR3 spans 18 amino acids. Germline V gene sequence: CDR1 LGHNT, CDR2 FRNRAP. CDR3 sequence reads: CASGLSIRTLRRGTEAFF. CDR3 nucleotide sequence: TGTGCTAGCGGTTTGTCGATCCGGACCCTCCGTAGGGGCACTGAAGCTTTCTTT.

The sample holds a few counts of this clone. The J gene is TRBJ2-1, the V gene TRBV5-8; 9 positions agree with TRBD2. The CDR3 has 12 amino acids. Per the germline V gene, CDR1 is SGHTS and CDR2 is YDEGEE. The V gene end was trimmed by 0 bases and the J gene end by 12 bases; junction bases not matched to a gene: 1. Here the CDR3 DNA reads TGTGCCAGCAGCTTGGAAGCGGGAGGGCAGTTCTTC. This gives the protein CASSLEAGGQFF.

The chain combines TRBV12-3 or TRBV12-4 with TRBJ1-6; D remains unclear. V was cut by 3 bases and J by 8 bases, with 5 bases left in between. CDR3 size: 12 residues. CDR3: CASSFSYSPLHF. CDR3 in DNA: TGTGCCAGCAGTTTTTCTTATTCACCCCTCCACTTT.

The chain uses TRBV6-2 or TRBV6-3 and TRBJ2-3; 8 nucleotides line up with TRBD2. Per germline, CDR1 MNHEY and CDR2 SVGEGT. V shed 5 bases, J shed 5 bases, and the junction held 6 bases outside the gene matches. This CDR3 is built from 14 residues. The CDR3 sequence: CASSRAGAGDTQYF. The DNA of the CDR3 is TGTGCCAGCAGTCGAGCGGGGGCGGGAGATACGCAGTATTTT.

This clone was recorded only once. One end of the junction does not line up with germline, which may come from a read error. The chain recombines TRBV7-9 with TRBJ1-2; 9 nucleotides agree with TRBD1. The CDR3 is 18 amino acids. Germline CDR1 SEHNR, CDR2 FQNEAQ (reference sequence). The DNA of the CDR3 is TGTGCCGGCAGCCCTTCAACCGGGACAGGGCGTACTAACTATGGCTACACCTTC. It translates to CAGSPSTGTGRTNYGYTF.

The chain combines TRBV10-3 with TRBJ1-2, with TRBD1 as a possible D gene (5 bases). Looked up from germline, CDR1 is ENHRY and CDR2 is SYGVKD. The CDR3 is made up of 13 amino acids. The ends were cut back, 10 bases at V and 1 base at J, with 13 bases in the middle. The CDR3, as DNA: TGTGCCACCGACAGAAGCTTTAACTATGGCTACACCTTC. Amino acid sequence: CATDRSFNYGYTF.

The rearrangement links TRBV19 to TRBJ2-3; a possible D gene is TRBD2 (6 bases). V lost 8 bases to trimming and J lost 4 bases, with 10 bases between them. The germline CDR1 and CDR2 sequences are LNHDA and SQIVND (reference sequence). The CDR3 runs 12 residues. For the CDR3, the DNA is TGTGCCAGTTCTAGCGTCGCAGATACGCAGTATTTT. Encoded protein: CASSSVADTQYF.